The entry below gives a single T cell receptor (beta chain) sequence along with its context. Sequence at one end of the junction differs from germline and may be a read error. The data belong to a study of control samples from healthy donors and cancer patients. Germline CDR1 reads SGHTA; CDR2 reads FQGNSA. The CDR3 contains 15 residues. Sequencing used immunoSEQ multiplex PCR; TCRdb keeps in-frame clones, though not all of them. The sample lists about 69,000 clones, roughly 80% occurring once. This chain uses TRBV7-2 with TRBJ2-1; 7 nucleotides align to TRBD1. Sequencing was performed on PBMCs. This TCR derives from a woman between 50 and 59 years old with lung cancer. CDR3 protein: CASTLSGTVTPGTIF. The CDR3 DNA reads TGTGCCAGCACCCTATCCGGGACAGTGACCCCAGGAACAATCTTC. Variable domain in full (rest from reference TRBV7-2 and TRBJ2-1): GAGVSQSPSNKVTEKGKDVELRCDPISGHTALYWYRQSLGQGLEFLIYFQGNSAPDKSGLPSDRFSAERTGGSVSTLTIQRTQQEDSAVYLCASTLSGTVTPGTIFGPGTRLTVL.